These T cell receptor beta chains were read from a single sample in a study of cytomegalovirus exposure and HLA in healthy donors. Sequenced by immunoSEQ multiplex PCR; TCRdb stores in-frame clones only, minus some. The repertoire holds some 130,000 clones, 75% seen once, with around 7% in the top ten. The material sequenced was PBMCs. These receptors were taken from a man aged 25-40 years in good health and CMV-seronegative. CDR3s include the opening cysteine and the closing phenylalanine or tryptophan. D genes are given only for firm matches. The size entry is marked missing in some rows and otherwise reads once, few, many or a size class.

j_call d_call clone_size v_call cdr3_aa cdr3_nt
TRBJ1-1 . . TRBV2 CASIPDGGSRAFF TGTGCCAGCATCCCGGACGGAGGAAGTCGGGCTTTCTTT
TRBJ1-6 . . TRBV11-2 CASSPGVSPLHF TGTGCCAGCAGCCCGGGAGTTTCACCCCTCCACTTT
TRBJ1-1 . . TRBV10-2 CASSPPGFMEMNTEAFF TGCGCCAGCAGTCCCCCCGGGTTTATGGAAATGAACACTGAAGCTTTCTTT
TRBJ1-1 . . TRBV19 CASTDGRQQGTEAFF TGTGCCAGTACCGATGGGCGGCAGCAGGGCACTGAAGCTTTCTTT
TRBJ1-4 . . TRBV4-1 CASSQDPGFEKLFF TGCGCCAGCAGCCAAGATCCAGGTTTCGAAAAACTGTTTTTT
TRBJ1-2 TRBD1 . TRBV7-8 CASSLRTGWDGYTF TGTGCCAGCAGCTTAAGGACAGGGTGGGATGGCTACACCTTC
TRBJ1-1 . . TRBV15 CATSRRDNFEAFF TGTGCCACCAGCAGAAGGGACAACTTTGAAGCTTTCTTT
TRBJ1-2 . . TRBV5-5 CASSLGTDYGYTF TGTGCCAGCAGCTTGGGAACGGACTATGGCTACACCTTC
TRBJ2-1 TRBD2 . TRBV28 CASSLLRLSGGRSSYNEQFF TGTGCCAGCAGTTTACTAAGACTAAGCGGGGGCCGGAGCTCCTACAATGAGCAGTTCTTC
TRBJ2-2 . few TRBV7-9 CASSLQVTGELFF TGTGCCAGCAGCCTACAGGTTACCGGGGAGCTGTTTTTT
TRBJ2-4 . . TRBV25-1 CASSLQSGSIQYF TGTGCCAGCAGTCTTCAATCGGGGAGCATTCAGTACTTC
TRBJ2-1 . . TRBV6-5 CASSPSGGAEQFF TGTGCCAGCAGCCCCTCCGGAGGGGCTGAGCAGTTCTTC
TRBJ1-6 TRBD1 . TRBV6-5 CASSPTGDSSPLHF TGTGCCAGCAGTCCGACAGGGGATAGTTCACCCCTCCACTTT